This T cell receptor beta chain was identified in a study of shared clonotypes between healthy human individuals. The wider study: Three CD4 naive, three CD4 memory, two CD8 naive and one CD8 memory plate were used per donor.

This clone was recorded only once. Profiled with immunoSEQ multiplex PCR; TCRdb holds only in-frame clones, not every one. The sample carries approximately 810,000 clones, around 93% recorded once. CD45RO-negative cells were positively selected for CCR7, leaving out terminally differentiated effector memory CD45RA+ cells. Trimming removed 6 bases from V and 5 bases from J; junction bases left unmatched: 10. The CDR3 loop spans 14 amino acids. The germline CDR1 and CDR2 sequences are MNHNY and SVGAGI (reference sequence). Sequenced input: naive CD8+ T cells sorted from blood. The V call is TRBV6-6, the J call TRBJ2-7; 7 nucleotides line up with TRBD2. This clonotype was obtained from a man in his thirties or forties in good health. The CDR3 nucleotides read TGTGCCAGCAGAATTTCACTAGCGCACGACGAGCAGTACTTC. It is translated as CASRISLAHDEQYF.